This T cell receptor beta chain was obtained from a study of blood T cell repertoires in COVID-19 (dated by TCRdb to 2020 to 2021). Study-level background: Samples from collaborators originated in the United States, Italy and Spain and spanned both the acute and convalescent phases of COVID-19. The prospective study material was composed of cDNA or gDNA derived from T cells, B-cell-depleted T cells, or PBMCs. The dataset comprised deeply sampled blood TCRbeta repertoires from subjects exposed to, actively infected with, or recovered from COVID-19. A freely available public database, intended as a resource for researchers studying the immune response to SARS-CoV-2, is where the repertoires were released. Samples were obtained from the ongoing ImmuneRACE study (first 160 participants) and from about 1,300 subjects provided by 6 global collaborators. Sample metadata almost always included a de-identified subject ID, COVID-19 status, age in years and sex. Where HLA class I and class II types were available, the types were taken from metadata supplied by the sample provider, not from assay-based typing. The investigation overall reported the following: The amount of clinical and demographic metadata varied by source and participant and was provided uncurated.

CDR1 SGDLS and CDR2 YYNGEE are derived from the germline V gene. The CDR3 spans 16 residues, from the cysteine through the phenylalanine. The DNA shown is the 48-base CDR3, in frame from base 1. At the junction V is shortened by 0 bases and J by 3 bases; bases outside the gene matches: 4. Whole blood was collected in K2EDTA tubes by collaborating institutions according to the institutions' own protocols. For TCRbeta analysis, collaborators shipped samples in one of three forms: frozen whole blood, isolated PBMCs, or DNA extracted from either of those sample types. Details on this clone: The clone's antigen remains unknown. Base quality data are lacking; no much larger clone is found one base away.

TCRbeta CDR3 regions were amplified from genomic DNA by means of the immunoSEQ Assay, a bias-controlled multiplex PCR. The paper's processing steps were these. The number of nucleated cells in each sample was estimated from the amplification of reference gene primers within the assay. Sequence reads were collapsed and filtered to measure the absolute abundance of every unique TCRbeta CDR3 rearrangement. For each sample, productive Simpson clonality was calculated as the square root of Simpson's diversity index across productive rearrangements. TCRdb mirrors the immuneACCESS table, restricted to in-frame sequences. Some clones are absent from its copies; in checked studies, under half trace to an unresolved V gene, and the reason for the others is unknown. V and J calls and clone size come straight from that table; D and trimming were deduced from the DNA. Within this sample are tens of thousands of clones, with over 75% of them counted one time only. The top ten clones comprise about 5.3% of the sample.

The chain is made from TRBV9 and TRBJ2-2, with TRBD2 identical over 8 junction bases. The TCR originated in a man aged 50 to 60 with active COVID-19. Sequencing input: peripheral blood. The DNA sequence is as follows: TGTGCCAGCAGCGTAGGTCGGGGGGGATACACCGGGGAGCTGTTTTTT. Translated, it reads CASSVGRGGYTGELFF.